The clone carrying this T cell receptor (beta chain) was picked up many times. Its target is not known. Time point noted: sample taken at primary tumor resection. Unsorted samples of tumor, nontumor lung or frozen PBMC had their whole RNA sequenced. This record comes from a study of spatial heterogeneity in lung cancer. TCRdb reanalysed the 5' RACE reads using MiXCR and keeps one entry per CDR3 protein. The sample lists around 92,000 distinct CDR3 sequences, about 12% occurring once. Study-wide points: Circulating ubiquitous expanded tumor TCRs were observed more frequently at resection than at follow-up.

The CDR3 loop spans 14 amino acids. V shed 6 bases, J shed 0 bases, and the junction held 5 bases outside the gene matches. CDR1 is DFQATT and CDR2 is SNEGSKA in the germline V gene (reference sequence). The rearrangement joins TRBV20-1 to TRBJ1-5; 7 bases are shared with TRBD1. This TCR came from a male donor with early-stage non-small cell lung cancer. Here the sequenced sample was PBMCs, taken at surgery. DNA for the CDR3: TGCAGTGCAAGGGGGCCTTATAGCAATCAGCCCCAGCATTTT. Translating it yields CSARGPYSNQPQHF.